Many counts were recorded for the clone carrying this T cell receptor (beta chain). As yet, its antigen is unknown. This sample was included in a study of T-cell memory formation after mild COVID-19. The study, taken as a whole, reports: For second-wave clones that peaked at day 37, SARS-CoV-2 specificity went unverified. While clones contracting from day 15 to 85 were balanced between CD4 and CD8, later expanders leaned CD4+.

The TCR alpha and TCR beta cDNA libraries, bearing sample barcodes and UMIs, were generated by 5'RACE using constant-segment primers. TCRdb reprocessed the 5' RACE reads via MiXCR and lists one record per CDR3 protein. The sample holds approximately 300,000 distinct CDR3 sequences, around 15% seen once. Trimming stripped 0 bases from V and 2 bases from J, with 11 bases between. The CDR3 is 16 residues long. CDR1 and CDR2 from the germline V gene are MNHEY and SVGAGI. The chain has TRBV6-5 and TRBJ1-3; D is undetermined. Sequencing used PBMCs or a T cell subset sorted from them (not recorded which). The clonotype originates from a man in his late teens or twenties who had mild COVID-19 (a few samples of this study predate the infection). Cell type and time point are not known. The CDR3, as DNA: TGTGCCAGCAGTTACTCCGCGGCCCGCGCTGGAAACACCATATATTTT. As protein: CASSYSAARAGNTIYF.